This T cell receptor (beta chain) appears in the sequencing data of a study of T cells after yellow fever vaccination. Using its own MiXCR run on the 5' RACE reads, TCRdb lists one record per CDR3 protein. The repertoire includes under 300,000 distinct CDR3 sequences, 6.9% of them detected once, and roughly 0.9% sits in the top ten. Study-wide findings and caveats: Overlap between CD4 and CD8 compartments was detected for a small share of clonotypes. Peaking faster, on day 5 versus 15, the secondary response was nonetheless weaker. In post-booster samples, most primary-vaccination clones reappeared (approximately 95% CD4, roughly 90% CD8).

Comments on this clonotype: What it binds is not known.

Specimen: CD4+ T cells sorted from PBMCs, collected 15 days after the yellow fever booster vaccination. This clonotype was sampled from a man aged 30 to 45 who received the YFV17D yellow fever vaccine.

CDR3 residues: CASTPTGTGLYNEQFF. CDR3 DNA sequence: TGTGCCAGCACCCCGACCGGGACAGGGCTTTACAATGAGCAGTTCTTC. This rearrangement joins TRBV28 to TRBJ2-1; 9 nucleotides agree with TRBD1. Germline V gene sequence: CDR1 MDHEN, CDR2 SYDVKM. After removal of 7 bases from V and 4 bases from J, the junction contained 11 bases not matched to a gene. The CDR3 covers 16 residues.